Shown below are 13 T cell receptor beta chains from a single sample sequenced in a study of shared clonotypes between healthy human individuals. Libraries were prepared by immunoSEQ multiplex PCR; TCRdb keeps only in-frame clonotypes and omits some of them. The sample lists 740,000 or so clones, around 73% occurring once. The sequencing sample was made of memory CD4+ T cells sorted from blood. This sample's subset: CD45RA-negative fraction. The receptor source for this set is a woman younger than 45 in good health.

This sequence joins TRBV2 and TRBJ1-5; 7 positions agree with TRBD1. Germline lookup yields CDR1 SNHLY and CDR2 FYNNEI. Trimming took 4 bases from V and 2 from J; bases not matched to a gene: 5. The CDR3 length is 15 residues. The CDR3 is CASSVSGQRNQPQHF. For the CDR3, the DNA is TGTGCCAGCAGTGTTTCGGGACAGCGCAATCAGCCCCAGCATTTT.

The chain carries TRBV6-5 and TRBJ1-1; 8 bases line up with TRBD1. Germline values: CDR1 MNHEY, CDR2 SVGAGI. There are 13 residues in the CDR3. The V and J ends lost 9 bases and 0 bases, in that order; junction bases with no gene match: 3. DNA for the CDR3: TGTGCCAGTAGACAGGGGATGAACACTGAAGCTTTCTTT. Protein sequence: CASRQGMNTEAFF.

The chain links TRBV9 to TRBJ2-7; perhaps TRBD1 as D (5 bases). Germline CDR1 is SGDLS and CDR2 is YYNGEE. This CDR3 has 14 residues. The V end was cut by 3 bases, the J end by 1 base, with 11 bases between. This CDR3 is CASSEAAGSYEQYF. DNA of the CDR3: TGTGCCAGCAGCGAGGCAGCAGGGTCCTACGAGCAGTACTTC.

The genes are TRBV2 and TRBJ1-1; the D is unclear. The CDR3 is 14 residues long. Trimming left V 6 bases short and J 1 base short, with 12 bases between. The germline V gene encodes CDR1 SNHLY and CDR2 FYNNEI. CDR3 DNA: TGTGCCAGCAGGGTAGGACTCGGGAACACTGAAGCTTTCTTT. It specifies CASRVGLGNTEAFF.

This CDR3 reads CASSLLAPFNEQYF. DNA of the CDR3: TGTGCCAGCAGTTTACTGGCCCCTTTCAACGAGCAGTACTTC. The chain joins TRBV28 to TRBJ2-7; D is unresolved. The length of the CDR3 is 14 residues. V lost 2 bases, J lost 5 bases, and 13 bases lay in between. Germline-derived CDR1 and CDR2 are MDHEN and SYDVKM. Filled out from reference TRBV28 and TRBJ2-7, the complete variable domain reads DVKVTQSSRYLVKRTGEKVFLECVQDMDHENMFWYRQDPGLGLRLIYFSYDVKMKEKGDIPEGYSVSREKKERFSLILESASTNQTSMYLCASSLLAPFNEQYFGPGTRLTVT.

V is TRBV28 and J is TRBJ1-5; TRBD1 matches at 12 bases. Germline loops: CDR1 MDHEN, CDR2 SYDVKM. Trimming took 5 bases from V and 0 from J; bases not matched to a gene: 5. The CDR3 length is 17 residues. The CDR3 loop is CASSGDRGQVSNQPQHF. In DNA, the CDR3 is TGTGCCAGCAGTGGGGACAGGGGGCAAGTTAGCAATCAGCCCCAGCATTTT.

V gene TRBV7-2 combines with J gene TRBJ2-7, with D hard to call. The CDR3 is 14 residues long. The germline V gene encodes CDR1 SGHTA and CDR2 FQGNSA. Trimming pared 5 bases from V and 2 bases from J, leaving 13 bases between. DNA of the CDR3: TGTGCCAGCAGCACCTCTTCCGGACCCTACGAGCAGTACTTC. This encodes CASSTSSGPYEQYF.

This chain uses TRBV18 with TRBJ2-5; 7 positions match TRBD2. Losses at the gene ends were 5 bases for V and 4 bases for J; bases not matched to a gene: 10. This CDR3 region has 15 residues. Germline CDR1 is KGHSH and CDR2 is LQKENI. This CDR3 reads CASSSGTNPSETQYF. The CDR3 bases are TGTGCCAGCTCATCCGGGACTAACCCTTCAGAGACCCAGTACTTC. Full variable domain (outside the CDR3, taken from reference TRBV18 and TRBJ2-5): NAGVMQNPRHLVRRRGQEARLRCSPMKGHSHVYWYRQLPEEGLKFMVYLQKENIIDESGMPKERFSAEFPKEGPSILRIQQVVRGDSAAYFCASSSGTNPSETQYFGPGTRLLVL.

The rearrangement links TRBV14 to TRBJ2-7; 9 nucleotides line up with TRBD1. The CDR3 covers 14 residues. Trimming cost V 5 bases and J 5 bases; bases outside gene matches: 7. Per the germline V gene, CDR1 is SGHDN and CDR2 is FVKESK. The DNA of the CDR3 is TGTGCCAGCAGCGAGACGACAGGGGGGAACGAGCAGTACTTC. This codes for CASSETTGGNEQYF.

As regards this clone: The same CDR3 arises from other DNA sequences in this sample as well. The chain recombines TRBV5-1 with TRBJ2-5, with D possibly matching TRBD1 (7 bases). The germline CDR1 and CDR2 sequences are SGHRS and YFSETQ. This CDR3 is 14 amino acids long. Trimming took 4 bases from V and 2 from J, leaving 12 bases between them. The CDR3 DNA sequence: TGCGCCAGCAGCGGGGGGACAGCTCAAGAGACCCAGTACTTC. This gives the protein CASSGGTAQETQYF.

V is TRBV7-9 and J is TRBJ2-2, with 7 positions matching TRBD2. The CDR3 covers 19 residues. The germline V gene has CDR1 SEHNR and CDR2 FQNEAQ (reference sequence). J gave up 0 bases and V 5 bases, and 15 bases lay outside the gene matches. CDR3: CASSTDASGLSTNTGELFF. The DNA of the CDR3 is TGTGCCAGCAGCACCGACGCTAGCGGATTATCCACGAACACCGGGGAGCTGTTTTTT.

The chain couples TRBV23-1 to TRBJ2-2, with 10 bases lining up with TRBD1. TRBV23-1 is treated as an ORF (open reading frame) with a function not yet certain. This CDR3 contains 18 residues. After removal of 6 bases from V and 5 bases from J, the junction contained 15 bases not matched to a gene. This chain's CDR3 is CASRPSRDRGRRTGELFF. The CDR3 DNA is TGCGCCAGCAGACCATCCCGGGACAGGGGCCGGCGAACCGGGGAGCTGTTTTTT.

J is TRBJ2-5 and V is TRBV5-1; 9 bases fit TRBD2. Germline lookup yields CDR1 SGHRS and CDR2 YFSETQ. The CDR3 is made up of 16 amino acids. Losses at the gene ends were 0 bases for V and 2 bases for J; bases not matched to a gene: 5. The CDR3 here is CASSLVGLAGQETQYF. CDR3 coding DNA: TGCGCCAGCAGCTTGGTAGGGCTAGCGGGGCAAGAGACCCAGTACTTC.